This record covers a single T cell receptor beta chain. The target of this receptor is not known. No qualities accompany the bases; no much larger clone lies one base away. This sample was included in a study of cytomegalovirus exposure and HLA in healthy donors (dated by TCRdb to 2017 to 2019). In terms of the full investigation: An earlier analysis of 587 of the donors reported 250 to 350 Gb of sequence data and 117 million unique TCR beta sequences obtained from some 170 million T cells. Approximately 330 gigabases of sequencing data and 70 million to 100 million unique TCR sequences made up an early release that covered roughly 670 HLA-typed donors. Of the 398 genotyped donors, about 84% fell in the genetic ancestry cluster associated with self-reported Caucasian donors. The study aimed to test whether signatures of past pathogen exposure could be identified by cataloging public T cell receptors. Using immunosequencing, the study profiled T cell repertoires from 640 or so subjects and related those repertoires to cytomegalovirus serostatus. Along with the roughly 610-subject first cohort, a separate validation cohort of over a hundred different subjects was used. To predict cytomegalovirus infection status, the study brought together high-throughput TCR immunosequencing, statistical association of individual TCRs with disease status, and machine learning. A later analysis re-analyzed previously published TCR beta repertoires from hundreds of donors and added high-resolution HLA genotyping to study TCR occurrence patterns. Rather than using new phenotypic data, the later analysis identified candidate immune exposures from TCR beta sequences and from how often those sequences occurred across donors. An earlier analysis of some 500 of the donors applied high-throughput TCR beta sequencing to assess whether each TCR beta V gene segment acted as functional or pseudogenic. Donor age, sex, ethnicity and CMV serostatus were compiled alongside the repertoire data. A later genetic analysis took genome-wide SNP genotypes for 398 of the 666 donors and used that subset as a discovery cohort. Every repertoire in the discovery cohort had been generated on one and the same sequencing platform. HLA typing included class I and class II loci at four-digit resolution. The number of donors typed differed by locus, with 629-630 for A, B, C, DRB1 and DQB1, about 500 for DQA1, over 600 for DPA1, and under 490 for DPB1. Roughly five DR-DQ haplotypes were treated as single units for association and clustering because of strong linkage in the cohort. On average, about 240,000 unique TCR beta nucleotide sequences were sequenced per donor among about 400 genotyped donors of the cohort, with around 19% of those sequences being non-productive.

The paper as a whole reports these results and caveats: Because HLA typing was unavailable for some donors at each locus, only the typed subset was used in association tests. A later analysis found that TCR association rates varied across HLA loci, with DRB1 alleles showing the most associated TCRs and HLA-C alleles the fewest. Roughly uniform sequencing depth across donors was assumed in presence/absence analyses, although this assumption may not hold. A few of the identified cytomegalovirus-associated TCR beta chains were confirmed in vitro to be specific for cytomegalovirus antigens. In a later analysis, most CMV-associated TCR beta chains were found to appear HLA-restricted, with HLA associations seemingly driven largely by CMV exposure. A further reported finding was that TCR beta sequences accurately predicted the HLA-A and HLA-B alleles for most subjects in the first cohort. The only immune exposure information available for the cohort was CMV serostatus. When HLA alleles, especially DR and DQ, strongly co-occurred, attributing TCR associations to individual alleles was difficult. A later analysis reported that several top co-occurrence clusters appeared linked to parvovirus B19, influenza, CMV and Epstein-Barr virus. V-gene and J-gene trimming of TCR beta chains was associated with a missense DCLRE1C variant in a later genetic analysis, and the association was replicated in an independent cohort. The study listed 164 TCR beta chains as associated with cytomegalovirus. Compared with the roughly 720-donor mean, donors in an Asian-associated ancestry cluster had fewer N-insertions in productive TCRs, according to a later genetic analysis. It was suggested by the authors that the approach could potentially be generalized to other disease states and immunological phenotypes. Most TCR sequences were seen in very few donors, while some public TCRs were found in many individuals. Only TCR beta chains were sequenced in this cohort, and the absence of alpha or paired-chain data limited detectable features. The classifier was reported to diagnose cytomegalovirus status with high specificity and sensitivity in both the original cohort and the validation cohort. Some IMGT-functional V segments, including TRBV6-2 and TRBV6-3, could not be distinguished by the 87-base-pair reads and were therefore excluded. Roughly 15 rarely observed V segments, including chromosome 9 orphons, were excluded from the earlier analysis of a few hundred of the donors because counts were too low. Linkage disequilibrium might explain the correlated functional status among segregating V segments, but an unknown experimental factor could not be ruled out. In an earlier analysis of approximately 590 of the donors, most TCR beta V segments appeared in productive rearrangements about 90% or about 30% of the time, broadly matching IMGT annotations. A cluster of highly shared sequence variants was judged likely to represent a technical artifact of the sequencing pipeline. At a false discovery rate of 0.05, a later analysis linked under 20,000 TCR beta sequences to specific HLA alleles. In a later analysis, HLA-associated TCR beta chains were found to be more clonally expanded and to have lower generation probabilities than equally common non-associated chains.

The library was obtained by the immunoSEQ multiplex PCR assay. For the multiplex PCR, a mixture combining 60 forward primers for TCR Vbeta segments and 13 reverse primers for TCR Jbeta segments was used. The CDR3 region of rearranged TCR beta genes was amplified from genomic DNA by a multiplex PCR assay. The amplified TCR beta libraries were sequenced on the Illumina HiSeq System as 87-base-pair reads. On the study's bioinformatics: A later analysis counted tens of millions of unique TCR beta chains across the 650 to 800 repertoires, and 9.5 million to 11 million of these chains were shared by at least two donors. A nearest-neighbor algorithm error-corrected the raw reads and collapsed the reads into unique sequences, merging closely related sequences to remove PCR and sequencing errors. V, D and J gene segments were assigned by aligning CDR3 sequences to IMGT reference sequences. Each retained sequence needed at least a six-nucleotide match to both a V gene segment and a J gene segment. Rearrangements were called productive when the CDR3 lacked stop codons and stayed in frame with V and J; all others were non-productive. CDR3 was defined according to IMGT convention as the region running from the second conserved V-encoded cysteine to the conserved J-encoded phenylalanine. In an earlier analysis of more than 550 of the donors, sequences lacking an unambiguous match to a single V gene segment were excluded. An earlier analysis of several hundred of the donors called V segments functional above 56.7% productive rearrangements and segregating when the between-donor standard deviation exceeded 5%. A statistical classification framework was developed to diagnose cytomegalovirus status using the catalog of TCR beta chain sequences. V and J gene assignment, in a later analysis, came from comparing TCR nucleotide sequences with IMGT/GENE-DB human TR gene sequences. Using the TCRdist pipeline, a later analysis assigned CDR3 sequences along with most-parsimonious VDJ recombination scenarios. In a later analysis, each TCR beta chain was defined by its CDR3 amino acid sequence together with its V-gene family, and reads without a unique V-gene family were excluded. To address suspected cross-contamination and a sequencing artifact, a later analysis removed 450 to 700 highly shared, low-generation-probability nucleotide sequences. A later analysis calculated a clonal expansion index for each public chain from normalized within-repertoire ranks of inferred template counts. A later analysis computed generation probabilities with a VDJ recombination model fitted to out-of-frame rearrangements, and checked the results against IGoR. A later analysis scored TCR-TCR, TCR-HLA and TCR-CMV co-occurrence with hypergeometric tests, applying a repertoire-size bias correction to TCR pairs. In a later analysis, false discovery rates were estimated by permuting HLA or CMV assignments 20 times. A later analysis grouped co-occurring TCRs with DBSCAN, adding TCRdist sequence similarity when clustering within HLA-allele-positive subsets. Co-occurrence clustering excluded repertoires with fewer than 30,000 or more than 120,000 public chains, plus five with anomalous nucleotide sharing. TCRdb carries this immuneACCESS record with in-frame sequences only. Its versions omit some clonotypes, under half of them owing to an unresolved V gene in the studies checked, with the rest unexplained. V, J and clone size are taken as reported in that table, and D and trimming were inferred from the DNA itself. In this sample the table shows roughly 90,000 clones, 80% to 90% of which occur a single time. Around 2.3% of the sample comes from the top ten.

The CDR3 starts with the cysteine, ends with the phenylalanine, and has 13 residues. The CDR3 DNA has 39 bases and is translated from base 1. As encoded in the germline V gene, CDR1 is KGHSH while CDR2 is LQKENI. Trimming at the junction amounts to 3 bases on V and 4 bases on J, and the germline ends lie 6 bases apart. The cohort was made up of 500 to 850 healthy bone marrow donors. At the time of sampling, all cohort members were nominally healthy, though unrecorded immune exposures were likely present. The donor was CMV seronegative and was included in the group of a few hundred seronegative cohort members. A peripheral blood sample was collected from each donor, and TCR beta sequencing was performed on peripheral blood mononuclear cells. Genomic DNA was extracted from the blood cell samples with the Qiagen DNeasy Blood Extraction Kit.

The receptor's source is a man younger than 35 in good health and CMV-seronegative. The chain was built from TRBV18 and TRBJ2-2; the D gene is not confidently resolved. Sequencing was performed on PBMCs. The bases are TGTGCCAGCTCACCCCCGTTCACCGGGGAGCTGTTTTTT. It specifies CASSPPFTGELFF.